The 17 T cell receptor beta chains below all came from one sample that was sequenced in a study of T cell changes during pregnancy in multiple sclerosis. This table comes from immunoSEQ multiplex PCR, and its TCRdb copy is limited to in-frame clones, with some not included. The table shows approximately 50,000 clones, with around nine tenths occurring only once. Sequencing used CD4+ T cells from peripheral blood mononuclear cells, obtained after pregnancy. The receptors were sampled from a female donor with multiple sclerosis, enrolled in a pregnancy study.

The rearrangement joins TRBV5-1 to TRBJ2-7, with 11 nucleotides matching TRBD1. The CDR3 spans 15 residues. V lost 3 bases to trimming and J lost 0 bases; unmatched junction nucleotides: 2. Germline V gene sequence: CDR1 SGHRS, CDR2 YFSETQ. CDR3: CASSWTGGSSYEQYF. For the CDR3, the DNA is TGCGCCAGCAGCTGGACAGGGGGCAGCTCCTACGAGCAGTACTTC.

V gene TRBV19 combines with J gene TRBJ2-2, with TRBD2 matching 8 bases. The J segment lost 7 bases and the V segment lost 5 bases, leaving 15 bases of the junction unmatched. The CDR3 spans 17 residues. Germline V CDR1 and CDR2: LNHDA, SQIVND (reference sequence). CDR3 sequence: CASSLGVAGLVNGELFF. Written as DNA, the CDR3 is TGTGCCAGTAGTTTAGGGGTGGCGGGACTAGTTAACGGGGAGCTGTTTTTT.

The CDR3 loop is CASSPPLQGTSYGYTF. The CDR3 region has the DNA TGTGCCAGCAGCCCCCCACTACAGGGGACTTCCTATGGCTACACCTTC. V is TRBV5-6 and J is TRBJ1-2; 7 bases map to TRBD1. The V gene's germline CDR1 is SGHDT and CDR2 YYEEEE. With V trimmed by 4 bases and J by 4 bases, 13 bases remained unmatched. CDR3 length: 16 residues. Full variable domain (rest looked up from reference TRBV5-6 and TRBJ1-2): DAGVTQSPTHLIKTRGQQVTLRCSPKSGHDTVSWYQQALGQGPQFIFQYYEEEERQRGNFPDRFSGHQFPNYSSELNVNALLLGDSALYLCASSPPLQGTSYGYTFGSGTRLTVV.

The chain is built from TRBV5-8 and TRBJ2-1, with 8 bases that match TRBD1. The CDR3 is 15 amino acids. The germline CDR1 and CDR2 sequences are SGHTS and YDEGEE. V dropped 0 bases and J dropped 1; count of bases not matched to a gene: 0. Here the CDR3 DNA reads TGTGCCAGCAGCTTGGGGACAGGGTCCTACAATGAGCAGTTCTTC. It is translated as CASSLGTGSYNEQFF.

The rearrangement links TRBV14 to TRBJ1-1, with D possibly matching TRBD1 (6 bases). Trimming removed 4 bases at V and 0 bases at J, with 15 bases between. Germline loops: CDR1 SGHDN, CDR2 FVKESK. This CDR3 spans 16 amino acids. DNA for the CDR3: TGTGCCAGCAGCCTTGACAGGTTCCCTTTGAACACTGAAGCTTTCTTT. Encoded protein: CASSLDRFPLNTEAFF.

The V call is TRBV4-1, the J call TRBJ2-7; weak D call: TRBD2 (6 bases). Looked up from germline, CDR1 is MGHRA and CDR2 is YSYEKL. This CDR3 is built from 19 residues. V dropped 0 bases and J dropped 0 bases, with 21 bases sitting between them. This CDR3 reads CASSQDHGRIAESSYEQYF. CDR3 in DNA: TGCGCCAGCAGCCAAGATCACGGGAGAATAGCGGAAAGCTCCTACGAGCAGTACTTC.

The chain joins TRBV7-9 to TRBJ1-1, with a possible D match to TRBD1 (5 bases). The CDR3 contains 18 residues. Trimming stripped 2 bases from V and 3 bases from J, with 22 bases between. CDR1 and CDR2 from the germline V gene are SEHNR and FQNEAQ (reference sequence). The CDR3: CASSLFSGHSRADTEAFF. The CDR3 DNA follows: TGTGCCAGCAGCTTATTCTCCGGACACTCCCGGGCCGACACTGAAGCTTTCTTT.

The chain joins TRBV11-2 to TRBJ2-1; 10 bases line up with TRBD1. The CDR3 runs 14 residues. V was clipped by 5 bases and J by 8 bases; unmatched bases: 6. Per germline, CDR1 SGHAT and CDR2 FQNNGV. The CDR3 protein is CASSLGQGSYEQFF. The CDR3 coding sequence is TGTGCCAGCAGCCTGGGACAGGGGTCGTATGAGCAGTTCTTC. Looking up the rest from reference TRBV11-2 and TRBJ2-1 gives the full variable domain: EAGVAQSPRYKIIEKRQSVAFWCNPISGHATLYWYQQILGQGPKLLIQFQNNGVVDDSQLPKDRFSAERLKGVDSTLKIQPAKLEDSAVYLCASSLGQGSYEQFFGPGTRLTVL.

The J gene is TRBJ2-5, the V gene TRBV5-1; 13 nucleotides match TRBD2. The germline CDR1 and CDR2 sequences are SGHRS and YFSETQ. J was trimmed by 5 bases and V by 4 bases; bases with no gene match: 14. The CDR3 runs 18 residues. In DNA, the CDR3 is TGCGCCAGCAGCACGTCCGGGACTAGCGGGATTAATTCGGAGACCCAGTACTTC. Translating gives CASSTSGTSGINSETQYF. Filled out from reference TRBV5-1 and TRBJ2-5, the complete variable domain reads KAGVTQTPRYLIKTRGQQVTLSCSPISGHRSVSWYQQTPGQGLQFLFEYFSETQRNKGNFPGRFSGRQFSNSRSEMNVSTLELGDSALYLCASSTSGTSGINSETQYFGPGTRLLVL.

This clone was seen just once. The rearrangement uses TRBV19 and TRBJ2-2, with 8 nucleotides matching TRBD2. V lost 4 bases to trimming and J lost 2 bases; unmatched junction nucleotides: 3. The CDR3 spans 15 residues. Germline V CDR1 and CDR2: LNHDA, SQIVND (reference sequence). The CDR3 reads CASSRREVNTGELFF. The CDR3, as DNA: TGTGCCAGTAGTAGGCGGGAGGTTAACACCGGGGAGCTGTTTTTT. Variable domain in full (rest from reference TRBV19 and TRBJ2-2): DGGITQSPKYLFRKEGQNVTLSCEQNLNHDAMYWYRQDPGQGLRLIYYSQIVNDFQKGDIAEGYSVSREKKESFPLTVTSAQKNPTAFYLCASSRREVNTGELFFGEGSRLTVL.

This chain connects TRBV11-2 to TRBJ2-7; D is unresolved. This CDR3 has 12 amino acids. From germline, CDR1 is SGHAT and CDR2 FQNNGV. V lost 0 bases, J lost 10 bases, and 10 bases lay in between. The CDR3 DNA is TGTGCCAGCAGCTTAGACCAACAGAGACAGTACTTC. Protein product: CASSLDQQRQYF.

The chain uses TRBV14 and TRBJ2-5; D call uncertain. The CDR3 has 12 amino acids. Germline loops: CDR1 SGHDN, CDR2 FVKESK. The ends were cut back, 1 base at V and 7 bases at J, with 7 bases in the middle. The DNA of the CDR3 is TGTGCCAGCAGCCAAGGTCTATCGACCCAGTACTTC. It translates to CASSQGLSTQYF.

The genes are TRBV5-5 and TRBJ2-6; perhaps TRBD2 as D (6 bases). CDR1 and CDR2 from the germline V gene are SGHKS and YYEKEE (reference sequence). V gave up 0 bases and J gave up 9 bases, with 16 bases separating them. CDR3 length: 16 amino acids. CDR3 sequence: CASSLVRVGGGNVLTF. The DNA of the CDR3 is TGTGCCAGCAGCTTGGTCAGGGTCGGGGGAGGCAACGTCCTGACTTTC. Full variable domain (rest looked up from reference TRBV5-5 and TRBJ2-6): DAGVTQSPTHLIKTRGQQVTLRCSPISGHKSVSWYQQVLGQGPQFIFQYYEKEERGRGNFPDRFSARQFPNYSSELNVNALLLGDSALYLCASSLVRVGGGNVLTFGAGSRLTVL.

The V call is TRBV2, the J call TRBJ2-3; TRBD2 agrees at 7 bases. CDR1 and CDR2 from the germline V gene are SNHLY and FYNNEI. V lost 6 bases, J lost 4 bases, and 16 bases stayed unmatched. The CDR3 spans 17 residues. CDR3 DNA: TGTGCCAGCAGACCTCGTCGGACTAGAGTGAGGCCAGATACGCAGTATTTT. Encoded protein: CASRPRRTRVRPDTQYF.

This chain links TRBV5-4 with TRBJ1-3; D is uncertain. Trimming took 0 bases from V and 0 from J, leaving 7 bases between them. Germline V lookup: CDR1 SGHNT, CDR2 YYREEE (reference sequence). The CDR3 sequence is 15 residues long. CDR3 protein: CASSLARGSGNTIYF. The CDR3 DNA reads TGTGCCAGCAGCTTGGCCCGGGGCTCTGGAAACACCATATATTTT.

The V and J genes are TRBV4-2 and TRBJ2-1, with TRBD2 matching 16 bases. Germline V gene data show CDR1 as LGHNA and CDR2 as YNFKEQ. V shed 0 bases, J shed 15 bases, and the junction held 17 bases outside the gene matches. CDR3 length: 19 amino acids. CDR3 DNA: TGTGCCAGCAGCCAAGAGGTCGCGGGGCCGGGACTAGCGGGAGGGGGGGGGTTCTTC. Its protein is CASSQEVAGPGLAGGGGFF.

The V and J genes are TRBV7-7 and TRBJ2-7, with TRBD1 matching over 8 bases. Looked up from germline, CDR1 is SSHAT and CDR2 is FNYEAQ (reference sequence). The CDR3 runs 12 residues. V gave up 8 bases and J gave up 12 bases; unmatched junction bases: 12. CDR3 sequence: CASGAGQGALYF. The CDR3 DNA follows: TGTGCCAGCGGGGCGGGGCAGGGGGCTTTGTACTTC. Full variable domain (remainder filled in from reference TRBV7-7 and TRBJ2-7): GAGVSQSPRYKVTKRGQDVTLRCDPISSHATLYWYQQALGQGPEFLTYFNYEAQPDKSGLPSDRFSAERPEGSISTLTIQRTEQRDSAMYRCASGAGQGALYFGPGTRLTVT.